This T cell receptor beta chain originates from a study of T cell changes during pregnancy in multiple sclerosis. The repertoire was sequenced with immunoSEQ multiplex PCR; TCRdb's copy has only in-frame clones and lacks some. The table includes fewer than 80,000 clones, 85% to 95% detected once. V lost 6 bases and J 1 base, leaving 12 bases between the germline ends. There are 14 residues in the CDR3. Looked up from germline, CDR1 is WNHNN and CDR2 is SYGVQD (reference sequence). This TCR came from a female donor in good health, enrolled as a control in a pregnancy study. The sequenced sample was peripheral blood, obtained in the third trimester of pregnancy. The chain combines TRBV10-1 with TRBJ1-1, with a possible D match to TRBD1 (5 bases). The CDR3 spells CASREDSRNTEAFF. The DNA of the CDR3 is TGCGCCAGCAGGGAAGACAGCAGGAACACTGAAGCTTTCTTT.